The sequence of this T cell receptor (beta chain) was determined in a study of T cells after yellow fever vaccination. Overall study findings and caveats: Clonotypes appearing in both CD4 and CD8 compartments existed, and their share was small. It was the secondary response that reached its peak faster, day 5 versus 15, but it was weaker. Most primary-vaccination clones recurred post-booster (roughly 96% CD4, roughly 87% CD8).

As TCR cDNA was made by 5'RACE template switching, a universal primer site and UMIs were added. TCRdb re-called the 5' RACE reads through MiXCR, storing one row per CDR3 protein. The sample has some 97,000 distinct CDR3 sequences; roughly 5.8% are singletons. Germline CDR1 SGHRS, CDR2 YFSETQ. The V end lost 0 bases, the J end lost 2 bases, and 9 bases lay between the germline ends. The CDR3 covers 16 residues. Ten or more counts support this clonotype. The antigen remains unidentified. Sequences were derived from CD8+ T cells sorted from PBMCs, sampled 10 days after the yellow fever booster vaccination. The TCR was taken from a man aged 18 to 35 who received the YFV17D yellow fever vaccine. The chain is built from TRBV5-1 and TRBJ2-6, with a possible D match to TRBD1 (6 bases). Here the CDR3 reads CASSLGTAPGANVLTF. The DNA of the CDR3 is TGCGCCAGCAGCTTGGGGACAGCTCCTGGGGCCAACGTCCTGACTTTC. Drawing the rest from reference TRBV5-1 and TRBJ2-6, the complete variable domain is KAGVTQTPRYLIKTRGQQVTLSCSPISGHRSVSWYQQTPGQGLQFLFEYFSETQRNKGNFPGRFSGRQFSNSRSEMNVSTLELGDSALYLCASSLGTAPGANVLTFGAGSRLTVL.